This TCR beta chain was recovered during a study of blood T cell repertoires in COVID-19 (TCRdb year 2020). With regard to the full study: Collaborator samples came from the United States, Italy and Spain and covered acute and convalescent phases of COVID-19. Deeply sampled blood TCRbeta repertoires from subjects exposed to, actively infected with, or recovered from COVID-19 were included in the dataset. A freely available public database, intended as a resource for researchers studying the immune response to SARS-CoV-2, is where the repertoires were released. A de-identified subject ID, COVID-19 status, age in years and sex were almost always included in the sample metadata. The samples were drawn from the first 160 participants of the ongoing ImmuneRACE study and from some 1,300 subjects provided by 6 global collaborators. The material from the prospective study consisted of cDNA or gDNA derived from T cells, B-cell-depleted T cells, or PBMCs. Where available, HLA class I and class II types were taken from metadata supplied by the sample provider and were not determined by assay-based typing. The study at large found these results: Clinical and demographic metadata were provided uncurated, with the amount varying by source and participant.

This clone was detected once. Its antigen target is currently unknown. It has no much larger one-base neighbor in the sample; base qualities were not kept. Each collaborating institution followed its own protocols to collect whole blood in K2EDTA tubes. For TCRbeta analysis, collaborators shipped samples in one of three forms: frozen whole blood, isolated PBMCs, or DNA extracted from either of those sample types. The germline V gene provides CDR1 MRHNA and CDR2 SNTAGT. The CDR3 starts with the cysteine, ends with the phenylalanine, and has 16 residues. The read is trimmed to its CDR3 DNA, 48 bases read in frame from base 1. Here V drops 3 bases and J drops 4 bases, and the junction holds 8 bases not matched to any gene. TCRbeta CDR3 regions were amplified from genomic DNA by means of the immunoSEQ Assay, a bias-controlled multiplex PCR. As for the authors' bioinformatics: Nucleated cell counts per sample were estimated from amplification of reference gene primers within the assay. Sequence reads were collapsed and filtered to measure the absolute abundance of every unique TCRbeta CDR3 rearrangement. Productive Simpson clonality was computed per sample as the square root of Simpson's diversity index over productive rearrangements. Here the immuneACCESS table is served through TCRdb, limited to in-frame sequences with V and J called. Missing clones are a known gap in these copies; in checked studies unresolved V genes cover under half, and the rest lacks a known reason. V and J calls and clone size follow that table, whereas D and trimming were derived from the DNA. The sample table shows about 70,000 clones, and approximately 90% are seen once. The ten largest clones take up around 1.3% of the sample.

The sequence derives from a human donor in a cohort sampled during active COVID-19. The receptor chain draws on TRBV6-4 and TRBJ2-2, and 7 junctional nucleotides match TRBD2. The specimen sequenced was peripheral blood. Here is the DNA: TGTGCCAGCAGTGAAGACGGCGGGAGTGCCACCGGGGAGCTGTTTTTT. Translated, it reads CASSEDGGSATGELFF.